This is a list of T cell receptor beta chains from one sample in a study of Ad26.COV2.S vaccination and SARS-CoV-2 variants. Generated by immunoSEQ multiplex PCR, the TCRdb table keeps only in-frame clones and is missing some. The sample lists about 97,000 clones, roughly 75% occurring once. The specimen was peripheral blood, collected after recovery from COVID-19. The receptors here all came from a human donor who had recovered from COVID-19. CDR3s include the opening cysteine and the closing phenylalanine or tryptophan. The D gene is left open where the match is weak. Rows may omit the clone size; those that give it use once, few, many or a size class.

TRBV28	TRBJ1-5	-	-	TGTGCCAGCAGTCCCTTGCGGGGGTGGGGGGGCAATCAGCCCCAGCATTTT	CASSPLRGWGGNQPQHF
TRBV7-9	TRBJ2-1	-	-	TGTGCCAGCAGCCCCTCGGGGTTGACGAATGAGCAGTTCTTC	CASSPSGLTNEQFF
TRBV24-1	TRBJ2-1	TRBD1	-	TGTGCCACCAGTGATTCCCCGGGACAGGGTAGGTACAATGAGCAGTTCTTC	CATSDSPGQGRYNEQFF
TRBV9	TRBJ1-2	-	few	TGTGCCAGCAGCGTAGGGCCCACAGCAAACTATGGCTACACCTTC	CASSVGPTANYGYTF
TRBV5-5	TRBJ1-4	-	few	TGTGCCAGCACCCTTGGCAGGGGAGTCCCTACTAATGAAAAACTGTTTTTT	CASTLGRGVPTNEKLFF
TRBV7-2	TRBJ2-3	TRBD2	-	TGTGCCAGCAGTATTAATGGGGGGGAGGCAGATACGCAGTATTTT	CASSINGGEADTQYF
TRBV6-5	TRBJ1-1	-	-	TGTGCCAGCAGTTACTCTGCCAGGACGAAGTCAGGTAGAGCTTTCTTT	CASSYSARTKSGRAFF
TRBV10-3	TRBJ2-1	TRBD2	-	TGTGCCATCAGGGGACTAGCGGGAGACTACAATGAGCAGTTCTTC	CAIRGLAGDYNEQFF
TRBV5-6	TRBJ2-3	-	-	TGTGCCAGCAGTCCGACAGGGAGGTACACAGATACGCAGTATTTT	CASSPTGRYTDTQYF
TRBV2	TRBJ2-7	TRBD2	-	TGTGCCAGCAGTGAAGCAGAACGGGGGGGCTCCTACGAGCAGTACTTC	CASSEAERGGSYEQYF
TRBV11-2	TRBJ1-4	-	-	TGTGCCAGCAGCCAAGAGCTCTCGGGGCTCAATGAAAAACTGTTTTTT	CASSQELSGLNEKLFF
TRBV27	TRBJ1-1	-	-	TGTGCCAGCAGTTTAGGGGGGGAAAGGGGGAGCACTGAAGCTTTCTTT	CASSLGGERGSTEAFF
TRBV28	TRBJ1-4	-	once	TGTGCCAGCAGCCCACCGATTGAAAAACTGTTTTTT	CASSPPIEKLFF
TRBV5-1	TRBJ1-4	-	-	TGCGCCAGCAGCCCTGGACAGACCACAACTAATGAAAAACTGTTTTTT	CASSPGQTTTNEKLFF
TRBV6-5	TRBJ2-1	-	-	TGTGCCAGCAGTTACTCTGCAAGTCCCTACAATGAGCAGTTCTTC	CASSYSASPYNEQFF
TRBV4-3	TRBJ2-7	TRBD1	-	TGCGCCAGCAGCCAAGGCCGAGACAGGGGAAGGTACTTC	CASSQGRDRGRYF
TRBV14	TRBJ1-2	-	-	TGTGCCAGCAGCCAAGAAACCGGGGTCTATGGCTACACCTTC	CASSQETGVYGYTF
TRBV19	TRBJ1-4	-	-	TGTGCCAGTAGTATTCTTACGGGACTTCGTGGTGAAAAACTGTTTTTT	CASSILTGLRGEKLFF
TRBV5-1	TRBJ2-3	-	-	TGCGCCAGCAGGGGCAGGGTTGGCGATACGCAGTATTTT	CASRGRVGDTQYF
TRBV6-2/TRBV6-3	TRBJ2-7	-	-	TGTGCCAGCAGTTACCGACTCAGGAGGGACGGTTCCTACGAGCAGTACTTC	CASSYRLRRDGSYEQYF
TRBV6-4	TRBJ1-1	-	-	TGTGCCAGCAGTGAAGAGGAGAACACTGAAGCTTTCTTT	CASSEEENTEAFF
TRBV6-2/TRBV6-3	TRBJ1-6	-	-	TGTGCCAGCAGTTGGGGTGGGAGCTCCTATAATTCACCCCTCCACTTT	CASSWGGSSYNSPLHF
TRBV5-1	TRBJ2-7	TRBD1	-	TGCGCCAGCAGCTTCGCTACAGGGGGGAGCGAGCAGTACTTC	CASSFATGGSEQYF
TRBV29-1	TRBJ1-1	-	-	TGCAGCGTTGAACTCCTGGGGACTGAAGCTTTCTTT	CSVELLGTEAFF
TRBV5-1	TRBJ1-1	TRBD1	-	TGCGCCAGCAGTAGGAGGGGACAGGATTTGAACACTGAAGCTTTCTTT	CASSRRGQDLNTEAFF
TRBV3-1/TRBV3-2	TRBJ2-3	-	-	TGTGCCAGCAGCCAAGGGGACTGGGAGTTTAGTGGGGCTCAAGATACGCAGTATTTT	CASSQGDWEFSGAQDTQYF
TRBV28	TRBJ1-6	TRBD1	-	TGTGCCAGCATGACCGACAGGGGGAATAATTCACCCCTCCACTTT	CASMTDRGNNSPLHF